The next 21 T cell receptor beta chains were all read from a single sample in a study of blood T cell repertoires in COVID-19 (dated by TCRdb to 2018 to 2021). Preparation of the library involved the immunoSEQ multiplex PCR assay. TCRdb re-hosts the immuneACCESS table, in-frame sequences only. Its copies lack some clones; in the studies checked, an unresolved V gene accounts for under half of them, and the cause for the rest is not known. The sample data list some 250,000 clones, and about 91% of these were observed just once. 1.2% of the sample goes to the ten largest clones. Sequencing was carried out using PBMCs or T cells enriched from blood (not recorded which). Source of these receptors: a human donor in a cohort exposed to, infected with or recovered from COVID-19 (not recorded which). The donor label of this sample is uncertain.

The chain couples TRBV12-3 or TRBV12-4 to TRBJ1-5; D remains ambiguous. This CDR3 region has 13 residues. Trimming pared 7 bases from V and 0 bases from J, leaving 7 bases between. The CDR3 region is CASIGDSNQPQHF. In DNA form, the CDR3 reads TGTGCCAGCATCGGGGATAGCAATCAGCCCCAGCATTTT.

The rearrangement joins TRBV28 to TRBJ1-1; D is perhaps TRBD1 (6 bases). CDR3 length equals 13 residues. Germline V gene lookup returns CDR1 MDHEN and CDR2 SYDVKM. V lost 6 bases and J lost 4, with 12 bases in between. CDR3 bases: TGTGCCAGCAGGCAACAGGGTGGCACTGAAGCTTTCTTT. Translating gives CASRQQGGTEAFF.

V gene TRBV30 combines with J gene TRBJ2-1, with 7 bases that match TRBD1. The CDR3 contains 14 residues. V shed 4 bases and J 1 base; nucleotides not matched to a gene: 4. CDR1 and CDR2 from the germline V gene are GTSNPN and SVGIG (reference sequence). CDR3 sequence (DNA): TGTGCCTGGACAGGGGGAATTTCCTACAATGAGCAGTTCTTC. Translation: CAWTGGISYNEQFF. Using reference TRBV30 and TRBJ2-1 for the parts outside the CDR3, the full variable domain is SQTIHQWPATLVQPVGSPLSLECTVEGTSNPNLYWYRQAAGRGLQLLFYSVGIGQISSEVPQNLSASRPQDRQFILSSKKLLLSDSGFYLCAWTGGISYNEQFFGPGTRLTVL.

This sequence joins TRBV30 and TRBJ2-7; TRBD1 might be the D (5 bases). This CDR3 spans 12 amino acids. V dropped 4 bases and J dropped 0 bases, with 7 bases sitting between them. Looked up from germline, CDR1 is GTSNPN and CDR2 is SVGIG (reference sequence). The CDR3 loop is CAWTDNSYEQYF. CDR3 coding DNA: TGTGCCTGGACGGACAACTCCTACGAGCAGTACTTC. Based on the CDR3 plus reference TRBV30 and TRBJ2-7, the full variable domain is SQTIHQWPATLVQPVGSPLSLECTVEGTSNPNLYWYRQAAGRGLQLLFYSVGIGQISSEVPQNLSASRPQDRQFILSSKKLLLSDSGFYLCAWTDNSYEQYFGPGTRLTVT.

The V and J genes are TRBV4-1 and TRBJ2-7; TRBD1 matches at 7 bases. J was trimmed by 0 bases and V by 3 bases; bases with no gene match: 5. This CDR3 spans 15 amino acids. The germline CDR1 and CDR2 sequences are MGHRA and YSYEKL. The CDR3 sequence is CASSHDRALSYEQYF. The CDR3 DNA reads TGCGCCAGCAGCCACGACAGGGCGCTCTCCTACGAGCAGTACTTC.

The V and J genes are TRBV5-1 and TRBJ2-6; no firm D call. CDR1 is SGHRS and CDR2 is YFSETQ in the germline V gene. V was trimmed by 4 bases and J by 0 bases, leaving 8 bases between them. This CDR3 has 15 residues. The CDR3 region has the DNA TGCGCCAGCAGCCTTACAGTCTCTGGGGCCAACGTCCTGACTTTC. This translates into CASSLTVSGANVLTF.

The chain links TRBV29-1 to TRBJ2-3; TRBD1 agrees at 7 bases. CDR1 is SQVTM and CDR2 is ANQGSEA in the germline V gene. This CDR3 is 11 amino acids long. The CDR3 bases are TGCAGTGGGGACAGCCCAGATACGCAGTATTTT. Translated, it gives CSGDSPDTQYF.

The genes are TRBV7-9 and TRBJ1-5; D unclear. The germline V gene has CDR1 SEHNR and CDR2 FQNEAQ (reference sequence). V gave up 2 bases and J gave up 7 bases, with 15 bases separating them. CDR3 length: 15 amino acids. The CDR3 region has the DNA TGTGCCAGCAGCTTATCGGACGGAGGAAACCAGCCCCAGCATTTT. This encodes CASSLSDGGNQPQHF.

J is TRBJ2-1 and V is TRBV5-8, with TRBD2 as a possible D gene (6 bases). CDR3 length: 14 amino acids. The germline V gene encodes CDR1 SGHTS and CDR2 YDEGEE. Trimming stripped 6 bases from V and 6 bases from J, with 16 bases between. CDR3 bases: TGTGCCAGCATAGGAGGGGCGGGGACCAATGAGCAGTTCTTC. It specifies CASIGGAGTNEQFF.

This clone was recorded a few times. The rearrangement links TRBV6-5 to TRBJ1-1; 9 nucleotides align to TRBD1. The junction had 11 bases not matched to a gene; V was cut back by 7 bases and J by 11 bases. Germline CDR1 and CDR2: MNHEY and SVGAGI. There are 13 residues in the CDR3. The CDR3 DNA reads TGTGCCAGCACTAGAACTGGGACAGGGAGGGCTTTCTTT. Translated: CASTRTGTGRAFF.

This clone was recorded only once. The V and J genes are TRBV24-1 and TRBJ2-7, with D tentatively TRBD2 (6 bases). The CDR3 consists of 14 residues. The germline V gene has CDR1 KGHDR and CDR2 SFDVKD. The V end was cut by 7 bases, the J end by 5 bases, with 17 bases between. CDR3 residues: CATSPGTPDNEQYF. The DNA for the CDR3 is TGTGCCACCAGCCCCGGGACTCCCGATAACGAGCAGTACTTC.

V is TRBV27 and J is TRBJ2-5, with D perhaps matching TRBD2 (6 bases). This CDR3 comprises 14 residues. Trimming shortened V by 0 bases and J by 4 bases, and 9 bases separated the two germline ends. The germline CDR1 and CDR2 sequences are MNHEY and SMNVEV (reference sequence). CDR3 DNA sequence: TGTGCCAGCAGTTTATCAGAGGGAGGAGAGACCCAGTACTTC. Translation gives CASSLSEGGETQYF.

This clone occurred once. The chain is built from TRBV5-1 and TRBJ1-2; 11 bases are shared with TRBD1. The CDR3 length is 15 residues. Trimming removed 7 bases from V and 3 bases from J; junction bases left unmatched: 8. Per the germline V gene, CDR1 is SGHRS and CDR2 is YFSETQ. The CDR3 sequence is CASGLLGQGDYGYTF. The DNA of the CDR3 is TGCGCCAGCGGCCTTCTGGGACAGGGGGACTATGGCTACACCTTC.

The chain is built from TRBV6-2 or TRBV6-3 and TRBJ1-2; 10 nucleotides agree with TRBD1. With V trimmed by 5 bases and J by 14 bases, 8 bases remained unmatched. The CDR3 covers 12 residues. Germline V gene sequence: CDR1 MNHEY, CDR2 SVGEGT. The CDR3 region is CASSLDRGRETF. CDR3 sequence (DNA): TGTGCCAGCAGTCTAGACAGGGGGCGCGAAACCTTC.

The chain uses TRBV6-5 and TRBJ2-7; TRBD2 aligns across 8 bases. V gave up 5 bases and J gave up 3 bases; unmatched junction bases: 6. The CDR3 is made up of 14 amino acids. Per germline, CDR1 MNHEY and CDR2 SVGAGI. DNA of the CDR3: TGTGCCAGCAGTAAACCGGGACTAGACTACGAGCAGTACTTC. Translating it yields CASSKPGLDYEQYF.

This chain joins TRBV12-3 or TRBV12-4 and TRBJ2-7, with D possibly being TRBD1 (6 bases). V dropped 6 bases and J dropped 2 bases, with 11 bases sitting between them. This CDR3 spans 13 amino acids. The CDR3 DNA sequence: TGTGCCAGCAGCCAGGGGACCCCCTACGAGCAGTACTTC. Translating gives CASSQGTPYEQYF.

The chain carries TRBV23-1 and TRBJ1-4; no clear D. TRBV23-1 is an ORF, with its function uncertain. The V end lost 3 bases, the J end lost 17 bases, and 25 bases lay between the germline ends. The CDR3 runs 15 residues. In DNA form, the CDR3 reads TGCGCCAGCAGTCATGCTACCGGACCGGGAGAGCGGCTATTTTTT. Encoded protein: CASSHATGPGERLFF.

In this sample, this clone turned up a few times. The chain links TRBV18 to TRBJ1-5, with no clear D. Germline-derived CDR1 and CDR2 are KGHSH and LQKENI. This CDR3 comprises 16 residues. V dropped 5 bases and J dropped 4 bases, with 18 bases sitting between them. The chain's CDR3 is CASSSRHQQLNQPQHF. DNA for the CDR3: TGTGCCAGCTCATCAAGACACCAACAGCTAAATCAGCCCCAGCATTTT.

This chain uses TRBV18 with TRBJ1-2, with D possibly TRBD1 on 6 matching bases. CDR1 is KGHSH and CDR2 is LQKENI in the germline V gene. V was shortened by 3 bases and J by 7 bases, with 27 bases between the two germline ends. The CDR3 runs 18 residues. CDR3 protein: CASSPAGVRTHLVFGYTF. CDR3 DNA sequence: TGTGCCAGCTCACCCGCAGGGGTCCGAACCCACTTGGTCTTTGGCTACACCTTC.

The chain couples TRBV4-1 to TRBJ1-4; TRBD1 matches at 8 bases. Germline V lookup: CDR1 MGHRA, CDR2 YSYEKL. The V gene end was trimmed by 6 bases and the J gene end by 5 bases; junction bases not matched to a gene: 8. This CDR3 spans 15 amino acids. For the CDR3, the DNA is TGCGCCAGCAGAGAAGTCAGGGGGCGGAATGAAAAACTGTTTTTT. Its protein is CASREVRGRNEKLFF.

The rearrangement links TRBV4-3 to TRBJ1-2, with D hard to call. The CDR3 covers 15 residues. Looked up from germline, CDR1 is LGHNA and CDR2 is YSLEER. V shed 0 bases and J shed 0 bases, with 8 bases lying between them. CDR3 sequence reads: CASSQETAANYGYTF. The CDR3 bases are TGCGCCAGCAGCCAAGAAACCGCAGCTAACTATGGCTACACCTTC.